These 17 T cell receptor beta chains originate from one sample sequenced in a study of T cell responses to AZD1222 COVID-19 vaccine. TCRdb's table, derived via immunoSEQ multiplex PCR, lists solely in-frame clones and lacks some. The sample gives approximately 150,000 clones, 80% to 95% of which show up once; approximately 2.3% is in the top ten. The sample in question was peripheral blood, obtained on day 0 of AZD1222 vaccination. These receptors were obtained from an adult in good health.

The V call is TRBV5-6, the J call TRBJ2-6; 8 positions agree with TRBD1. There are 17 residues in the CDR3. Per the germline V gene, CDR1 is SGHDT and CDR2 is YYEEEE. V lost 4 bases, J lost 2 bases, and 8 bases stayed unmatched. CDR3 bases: TGTGCCAGCAGCCCGCGACAGGGGAACCCTGGGGCCAACGTCCTGACTTTC. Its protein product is CASSPRQGNPGANVLTF.

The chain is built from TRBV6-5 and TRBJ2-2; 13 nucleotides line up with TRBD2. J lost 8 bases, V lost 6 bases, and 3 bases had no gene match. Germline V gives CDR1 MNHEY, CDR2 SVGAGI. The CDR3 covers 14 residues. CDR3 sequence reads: CASRLAGGPGELFF. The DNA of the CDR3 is TGTGCCAGCAGACTAGCGGGAGGGCCAGGGGAGCTGTTTTTT.

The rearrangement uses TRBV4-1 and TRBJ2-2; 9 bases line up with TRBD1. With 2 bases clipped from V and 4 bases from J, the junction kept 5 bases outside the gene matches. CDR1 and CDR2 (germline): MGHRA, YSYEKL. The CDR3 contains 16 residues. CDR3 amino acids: CASSQPGQGPTGELFF. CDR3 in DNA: TGCGCCAGCAGCCAACCGGGACAGGGACCCACCGGGGAGCTGTTTTTT.

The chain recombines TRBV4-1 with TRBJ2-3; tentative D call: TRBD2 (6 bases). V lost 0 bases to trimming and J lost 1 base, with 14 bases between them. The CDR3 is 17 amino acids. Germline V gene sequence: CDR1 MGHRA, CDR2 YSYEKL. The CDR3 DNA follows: TGCGCCAGCAGCCAAGATAGGGCGGGGTGGGGCACAGATACGCAGTATTTT. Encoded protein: CASSQDRAGWGTDTQYF.

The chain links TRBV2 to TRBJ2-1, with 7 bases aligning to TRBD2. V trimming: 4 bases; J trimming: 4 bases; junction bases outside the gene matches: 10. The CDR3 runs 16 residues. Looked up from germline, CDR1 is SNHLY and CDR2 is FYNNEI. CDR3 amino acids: CASSVVAGVSYNEQFF. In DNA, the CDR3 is TGTGCCAGCAGTGTAGTTGCGGGAGTCTCTTACAATGAGCAGTTCTTC.

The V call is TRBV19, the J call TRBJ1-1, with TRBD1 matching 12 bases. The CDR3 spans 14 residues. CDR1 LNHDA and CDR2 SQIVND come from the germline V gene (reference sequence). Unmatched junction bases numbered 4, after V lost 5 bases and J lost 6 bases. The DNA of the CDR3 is TGTGCCAGTAGTTGGGGACAGGGGGCTTCTGAAGCTTTCTTT. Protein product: CASSWGQGASEAFF. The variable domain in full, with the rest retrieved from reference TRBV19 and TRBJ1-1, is DGGITQSPKYLFRKEGQNVTLSCEQNLNHDAMYWYRQDPGQGLRLIYYSQIVNDFQKGDIAEGYSVSREKKESFPLTVTSAQKNPTAFYLCASSWGQGASEAFFGQGTRLTVV.

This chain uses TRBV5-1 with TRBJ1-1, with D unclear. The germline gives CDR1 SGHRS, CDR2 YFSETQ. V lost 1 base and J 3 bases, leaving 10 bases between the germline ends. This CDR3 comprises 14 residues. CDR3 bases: TGCGCCAGCAGCTTGTCGGTGAGAGACACTGAAGCTTTCTTT. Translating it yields CASSLSVRDTEAFF. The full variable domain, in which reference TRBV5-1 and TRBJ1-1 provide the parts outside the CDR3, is KAGVTQTPRYLIKTRGQQVTLSCSPISGHRSVSWYQQTPGQGLQFLFEYFSETQRNKGNFPGRFSGRQFSNSRSEMNVSTLELGDSALYLCASSLSVRDTEAFFGQGTRLTVV.

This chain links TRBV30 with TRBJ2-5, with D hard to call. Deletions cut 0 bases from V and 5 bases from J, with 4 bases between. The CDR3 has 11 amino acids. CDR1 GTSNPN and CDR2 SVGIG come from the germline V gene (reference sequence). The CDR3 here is CAWSVKETQYF. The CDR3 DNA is TGTGCCTGGAGTGTAAAGGAGACCCAGTACTTC.

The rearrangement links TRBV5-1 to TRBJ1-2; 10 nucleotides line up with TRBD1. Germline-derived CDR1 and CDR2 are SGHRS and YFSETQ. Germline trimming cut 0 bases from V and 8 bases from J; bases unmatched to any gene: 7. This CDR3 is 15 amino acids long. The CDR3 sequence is CASSLAGQGTRGYTF. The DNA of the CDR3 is TGCGCCAGCAGCTTGGCGGGACAGGGGACTCGCGGCTACACCTTC.

CDR3 nucleotides: TGCGCCAGCAGCCAAGACGTTGGAAACACCATATATTTT. It is translated as CASSQDVGNTIYF. V usage is TRBV4-1 and J usage is TRBJ1-3; D is undetermined. The V and J ends lost 0 bases and 3 bases respectively, with 3 bases between them. The CDR3 has 13 residues. Germline V gives CDR1 MGHRA, CDR2 YSYEKL.

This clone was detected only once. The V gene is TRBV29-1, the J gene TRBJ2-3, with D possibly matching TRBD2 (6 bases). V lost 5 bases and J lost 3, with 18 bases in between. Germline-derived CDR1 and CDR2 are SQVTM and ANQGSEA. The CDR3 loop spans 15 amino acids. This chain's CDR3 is CSVQGGGGSTDTQYF. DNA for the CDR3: TGCAGCGTTCAGGGAGGTGGCGGATCAACAGATACGCAGTATTTT.

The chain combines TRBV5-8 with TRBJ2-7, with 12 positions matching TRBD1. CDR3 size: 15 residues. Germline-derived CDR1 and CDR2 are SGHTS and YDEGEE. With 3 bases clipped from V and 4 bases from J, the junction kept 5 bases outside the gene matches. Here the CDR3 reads CASSSGTGGWYEQYF. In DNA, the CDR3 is TGTGCCAGCAGCTCCGGGACAGGGGGCTGGTACGAGCAGTACTTC.

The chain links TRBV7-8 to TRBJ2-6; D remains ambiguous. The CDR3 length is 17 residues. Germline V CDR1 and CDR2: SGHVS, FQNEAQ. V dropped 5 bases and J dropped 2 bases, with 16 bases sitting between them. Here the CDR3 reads CASSARLFGTGANVLTF. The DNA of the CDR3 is TGTGCCAGCAGCGCCCGGTTATTTGGAACTGGGGCCAACGTCCTGACTTTC.

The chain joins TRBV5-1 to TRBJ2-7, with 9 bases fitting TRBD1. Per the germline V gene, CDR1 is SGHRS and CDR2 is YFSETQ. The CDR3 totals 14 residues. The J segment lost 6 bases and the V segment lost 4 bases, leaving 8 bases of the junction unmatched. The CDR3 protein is CASSTQGATSEQYF. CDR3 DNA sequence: TGCGCCAGCAGCACACAGGGGGCGACCAGCGAGCAGTACTTC.

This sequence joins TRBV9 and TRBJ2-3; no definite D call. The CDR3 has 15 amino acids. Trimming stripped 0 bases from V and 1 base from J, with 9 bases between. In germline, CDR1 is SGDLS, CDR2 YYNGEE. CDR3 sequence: CASSVASWGTDTQYF. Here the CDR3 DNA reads TGTGCCAGCAGCGTAGCGTCGTGGGGCACAGATACGCAGTATTTT.

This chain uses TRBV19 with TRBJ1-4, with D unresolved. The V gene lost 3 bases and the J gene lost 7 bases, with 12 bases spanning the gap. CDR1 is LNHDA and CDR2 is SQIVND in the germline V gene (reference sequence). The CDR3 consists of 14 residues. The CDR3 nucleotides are TGTGCCAGTAGTATCTGGGGAAGTGGTGAAAAACTGTTTTTT. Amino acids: CASSIWGSGEKLFF.

As DNA, the CDR3 is TGCGCCAGCAGCCTGTTAAGGGGGACAACCTACGAGCAGTACTTC. Amino acid sequence: CASSLLRGTTYEQYF. The chain has TRBV5-1 and TRBJ2-7; possibly TRBD1 for D (6 bases). V gave up 4 bases and J gave up 2 bases, with 16 bases separating them. CDR3 size: 15 residues. Germline V CDR1 and CDR2: SGHRS, YFSETQ.